These 9 T cell receptor beta chains came from one sample sequenced in a study of OX40 agonist ivuxolimab in advanced cancers. Repertoires were generated with immunoSEQ multiplex PCR, while TCRdb's copy carries only in-frame clones and drops some. The sample shows about 88,000 clones, more than 80% of them seen only once. This material consisted of CD4+ or CD8+ T cells sorted from blood, taken in a trial of the OX40 agonist ivuxolimab. The receptors here all came from an adult with an advanced solid tumor such as melanoma, head and neck, liver or kidney cancer.

This clone appeared a few times. This chain links TRBV6-5 with TRBJ1-4; 7 bases match TRBD1. V gave up 4 bases and J gave up 12 bases; unmatched junction bases: 8. Per germline, CDR1 MNHEY and CDR2 SVGAGI. This CDR3 spans 13 amino acids. CDR3 coding DNA: TGTGCCAGCAGTTGGGGGACGGGGACAGAACTGTTTTTT. Translation: CASSWGTGTELFF.

With regard to this clone: The sample holds other DNA sequences that translate to the same CDR3. The CDR3 spells CASSRGGTDTQYF. CDR3 in DNA: TGTGCCAGCAGCCGAGGGGGCACAGATACGCAGTATTTT. This chain connects TRBV7-9 to TRBJ2-3; D tentatively reads TRBD1 or TRBD2 (5 bases each). The germline CDR1 and CDR2 sequences are SEHNR and FQNEAQ (reference sequence). Trimming cost V 5 bases and J 1 base, with 7 bases left between them. The CDR3 sequence is 13 residues long. Using reference TRBV7-9 and TRBJ2-3 for the parts outside the CDR3, the full variable domain is DTGVSQNPRHKITKRGQNVTFRCDPISEHNRLYWYRQTLGQGPEFLTYFQNEAQLEKSRLLSDRFSAERPKGSFSTLEIQRTEQGDSAMYLCASSRGGTDTQYFGPGTRLTVL.

The chain employs TRBV29-1 and TRBJ1-2; the match to TRBD1 covers 7 bases. V shed 7 bases and J 4 bases; nucleotides not matched to a gene: 3. The V gene's germline CDR1 is SQVTM and CDR2 ANQGSEA. CDR3 length: 11 residues. The CDR3 protein is CSAGDSYGYTF. As DNA, the CDR3 is TGCAGCGCGGGGGACAGCTATGGCTACACCTTC.

The rearrangement uses TRBV7-8 and TRBJ1-2; no clear D. V was shortened by 5 bases and J by 1 base, with 14 bases between the two germline ends. The CDR3 contains 15 residues. From germline, CDR1 is SGHVS and CDR2 FQNEAQ. The CDR3 DNA reads TGTGCCAGCAGCCCTCCGGCGGCCTTTAACTATGGCTACACCTTC. Encoded protein: CASSPPAAFNYGYTF.

The chain combines TRBV9 with TRBJ2-5; TRBD2 agrees at 14 bases. CDR3 length equals 16 residues. Unmatched junction bases numbered 7, after V lost 4 bases and J lost 5 bases. The germline V gene has CDR1 SGDLS and CDR2 YYNGEE. The CDR3 DNA reads TGTGCCAGCAGCCCGGGACTAGCGGGAGTGGGGGAGACCCAGTACTTC. It yields the protein CASSPGLAGVGETQYF.

This clone was counted between two and nine times. The rearrangement joins TRBV19 to TRBJ1-3; D gene unclear. Trimming took off 3 bases at V and 3 bases at J, with 9 bases between the two ends. The CDR3 sequence is 14 residues long. Germline V CDR1 and CDR2: LNHDA, SQIVND (reference sequence). The CDR3 DNA sequence: TGTGCCAGTAGTATTGTTGGCAGTGGAAACACCATATATTTT. Amino acid sequence: CASSIVGSGNTIYF.

The chain carries TRBV10-3 and TRBJ1-3; 7 positions agree with TRBD1. The CDR3 spans 13 residues. Germline-derived CDR1 and CDR2 are ENHRY and SYGVKD. V was clipped by 6 bases and J by 2 bases; unmatched bases: 1. Written as DNA, the CDR3 is TGTGCCATCAGGGGACAGACTGGAAACACCATATATTTT. Its protein is CAIRGQTGNTIYF.

This chain connects TRBV18 to TRBJ1-5; D possibly corresponds to TRBD1 (6 bases). The germline V and J ends were trimmed by 0 bases and 7 bases, with 7 bases remaining between them. CDR3 length: 13 amino acids. From germline, CDR1 is KGHSH and CDR2 LQKENI. The CDR3 DNA reads TGTGCCAGCTCACCACCAGGGGGGCAGCCCCAGCATTTT. It specifies CASSPPGGQPQHF.

The chain employs TRBV7-3 and TRBJ2-7; possibly TRBD2 for D (6 bases). Germline V gene lookup returns CDR1 SGHTA and CDR2 FQGTGA. Trimming left V 1 base short and J 7 bases short, with 17 bases between. The CDR3 sequence is 15 residues long. CDR3 amino acids: CASSLNPGVSGEQYF. CDR3 coding DNA: TGTGCCAGCAGCTTAAATCCGGGAGTATCGGGGGAGCAGTACTTC.